The clone carrying this T cell receptor (beta chain) was detected ten times or more. Its specificity is not known. Sequencing libraries for TCR beta were prepared with iRepertoire HTBI primers and Arm-PCR of CDR3 regions. MiXCR, run by TCRdb on the multiplex PCR reads, gives a single entry per CDR3 protein. The table shows around 320,000 distinct CDR3 sequences, with roughly 17% occurring only once. The sample comes from a study of regulatory T cells in long-lasting Graves disease. This CDR3 contains 18 residues. Germline-derived CDR1 and CDR2 are MNHEY and SMNVEV (reference sequence). With 2 bases removed from V and 3 bases from J, the gap between germline ends came to 20 bases. Regarding time point: newly diagnosed GD, antithyroid drugs for less than 3 months. PBMC RNA was the source of the TCR library. Study-wide findings and caveats: Whereas new patients shared 1,000 or so public clonotypes, persistent patients shared more, at about 3,000.

These same data were also listed under a study on T cells in Graves' hyperthyroidism and ophthalmopathy.

The sequence was obtained from a man aged 40-55 years with Graves disease. V gene TRBV27 combines with J gene TRBJ2-1; no definite D call. The source material was peripheral blood mononuclear cells (PBMCs), sampled at new diagnosis, from a patient treated with antithyroid drugs. The CDR3 nucleotides are TGTGCCAGCAGTTTAGCTGGTCCCTCAGTCACCTTCTACAATGAGCAGTTCTTC. This encodes CASSLAGPSVTFYNEQFF.